This T cell receptor beta chain was sequenced in a study of CD8 T cells in Susac syndrome. Notes on the study in general: As the study acknowledged, the number of individuals who were part of its TCR sequencing and HLA analysis was relatively small.

In regard to this clonotype: As yet, its antigen is unknown. An end of the junction does not agree with germline; a read error may underlie this.

This CDR3 has 13 residues. Germline CDR1 MGHDK, CDR2 SYGVNS. RNA totalling about 0.45 to 1 ug underwent reverse transcription with random hexamers. Amplification of TCR beta CDR3 spanned 54 Vbeta and 13 Jbeta via immunoSEQ multiplex PCR. One entry per CDR3 protein results from TCRdb running MiXCR on the immunoSEQ multiplex PCR reads. The sample comprises more than 200,000 distinct CDR3 sequences, roughly 90% of which are singletons, and over 0.1% rests with the top ten. Sequencing of TCR beta was performed on blood CD8+ and CD4+ T cells. In contrast to the negatively isolated CD8+ and CD4+ T cells, TEMRA cells were FACS-enriched.

J is TRBJ1-1 and V is TRBV25-1; no definite D call. This receptor was taken from a human donor with multiple sclerosis. The specimen was CD8+ T cells from PBMCs. CDR3 amino acids: CAGSLGANTEAFF. CDR3 coding DNA: TGTGCCGGCAGTCTCGGTGCGAACACTGAAGCTTTCTTT.